The 6 T cell receptor beta chains listed next were all sequenced from one sample in a study of glioma-infiltrating T cells after dendritic cell vaccination. Time point in this sample: after dendritic cell vaccination, including at tumor progression/relapse. Profiled with immunoSEQ multiplex PCR; TCRdb holds only in-frame clones, not every one. Among tens of thousands of clones listed, around 85% were seen once. The sequencing used blood, collected after dendritic cell vaccination. The receptors derive from a human donor with glioblastoma.

V and J are TRBV20-1 and TRBJ2-7; perhaps TRBD2 as D (6 bases). The V gene lost 3 bases and the J gene lost 4 bases, with 7 bases spanning the gap. CDR1 is DFQATT, CDR2 SNEGSKA, per germline (reference sequence). The CDR3 runs to 11 residues. This chain's CDR3 is CSARDYYEQYF. The CDR3 DNA reads TGCAGTGCTAGGGACTATTACGAGCAGTACTTC.

V gene TRBV15 combines with J gene TRBJ2-1, with 7 bases matching TRBD1. The trim removed 5 bases at V and 5 bases at J, leaving 6 bases unmatched. Germline V gene lookup returns CDR1 LNHNV and CDR2 YYDKDF (reference sequence). CDR3 size: 14 residues. CDR3 nucleotides: TGTGCCACCAGCTTCGGGACAGCGGACAATGAGCAGTTCTTC. Translated, it gives CATSFGTADNEQFF.

This chain connects TRBV5-5 to TRBJ1-1; maybe TRBD1 (5 bases). The CDR3 consists of 14 residues. Trimming stripped 0 bases from V and 6 bases from J, with 12 bases between. Germline loops: CDR1 SGHKS, CDR2 YYEKEE (reference sequence). This chain's CDR3 is CASSLDSGFPEAFF. The CDR3 DNA reads TGTGCCAGCAGCTTGGACTCAGGGTTCCCTGAAGCTTTCTTT.

This chain joins TRBV10-3 and TRBJ2-1, with TRBD2 matching over 10 bases. The CDR3 length is 14 residues. With V trimmed by 2 bases and J by 11 bases, 6 bases remained unmatched. Germline-derived CDR1 and CDR2 are ENHRY and SYGVKD. The CDR3 DNA follows: TGTGCCATCAGTGAGGCTAGCGGGGGCGGTAAGCAGTTCTTC. Protein product: CAISEASGGGKQFF.

The chain joins TRBV5-4 to TRBJ1-6; a possible D gene is TRBD1 (6 bases). The CDR3 spans 16 residues. The V gene's germline CDR1 is SGHNT and CDR2 YYREEE (reference sequence). With 0 bases removed from V and 9 bases from J, the gap between germline ends came to 16 bases. The CDR3 coding sequence is TGTGCCAGCAGCTTGGTAGCTTTGGGGGCAGGTTCACCCCTCCACTTT. Protein: CASSLVALGAGSPLHF.

The chain uses TRBV6-5 and TRBJ1-1, with 9 bases aligning to TRBD1. The V gene end was trimmed by 6 bases and the J gene end by 5 bases; junction bases not matched to a gene: 7. Germline assignment: CDR1 MNHEY and CDR2 SVGAGI. CDR3 length: 14 amino acids. CDR3 coding DNA: TGTGCCAGCAGGGCCCTTGGACAGGGGACTGAAGCTTTCTTT. This gives the protein CASRALGQGTEAFF.